One and the same sample provided the 18 T cell receptor beta chains below, sequenced in a study of metastatic and nonmetastatic thyroid tumors. Prior to thyroid surgery, none of the patients had received any treatment. TCRdb re-analyzed the PCR reads using MiXCR. Counted here are 40,000 or so clones, around a fifth occurring once; the ten biggest clones make up 15% to 20%. The sample comprised blood. All receptors come from a female donor with papillary thyroid cancer or a benign thyroid nodule (not recorded which). Some clones in this sample may be carry-over from other donors' samples.

The rearrangement joins TRBV5-1 to TRBJ1-2; no clear D. Trimming cost V 1 base and J 4 bases, with 8 bases left between them. This CDR3 has 13 amino acids. The germline CDR1 and CDR2 sequences are SGHRS and YFSETQ. The CDR3 region has the DNA TGCGCCAGCAGCTTGTGGACCTTCTATGGCTACACCTTC. Protein: CASSLWTFYGYTF. Full variable domain (rest looked up from reference TRBV5-1 and TRBJ1-2): KAGVTQTPRYLIKTRGQQVTLSCSPISGHRSVSWYQQTPGQGLQFLFEYFSETQRNKGNFPGRFSGRQFSNSRSEMNVSTLELGDSALYLCASSLWTFYGYTFGSGTRLTVV.

J is TRBJ1-2 and V is TRBV28, with D perhaps TRBD1 (5 bases). The CDR3 sequence is 12 residues long. The germline V and J ends were trimmed by 9 bases and 4 bases, with 12 bases remaining between them. Germline CDR1 reads MDHEN; CDR2 reads SYDVKM. The CDR3 loop is CARSRQSYGYTF. The CDR3 DNA sequence: TGTGCCAGAAGTCGACAGAGCTATGGCTACACCTTC.

This chain links TRBV2 with TRBJ2-1; D perhaps matches TRBD2 (6 bases). Germline CDR1 reads SNHLY; CDR2 reads FYNNEI. This CDR3 is built from 12 residues. V lost 10 bases, J lost 8 bases, and 15 bases lay in between. In DNA, the CDR3 is TGTGCCACCCAAAGACTAGTGGATGAGCAGTTCTTC. Translated, it gives CATQRLVDEQFF.

This clone was seen ten or more times. The genes are TRBV19 and TRBJ2-1; a weak D match, TRBD2 (6 bases). Germline CDR1 and CDR2: LNHDA and SQIVND (reference sequence). V was cut by 0 bases and J by 2 bases, with 11 bases left in between. The CDR3 runs to 16 residues. CDR3 coding DNA: TGTGCCAGTAGTATAGACCAGCGGGCAGCCTACAATGAGCAGTTCTTC. Its protein is CASSIDQRAAYNEQFF.

This clone was counted at least ten times. The rearrangement links TRBV28 to TRBJ2-4; D gene uncertain. Germline V gene lookup returns CDR1 MDHEN and CDR2 SYDVKM. The CDR3 loop spans 13 amino acids. V lost 6 bases and J lost 0, with 6 bases in between. DNA of the CDR3: TGTGCCAGCAGCACAGTAGCCAAAAACATTCAGTACTTC. Translating it yields CASSTVAKNIQYF.

On this clone: A much larger clone sits a single nucleotide away, making a read error possible. The chain recombines TRBV29-1 with TRBJ2-3, with D possibly matching TRBD2 (5 bases). CDR3 size: 11 residues. Germline CDR1 is SQVTM and CDR2 is ANQGSEA. This CDR3 is CRVSGMDTQYF. The CDR3 DNA reads as TGCAGAGTTTCCGGGATGGATACGCAGTATTTT.

As for this clone: The junction and the germline gene differ at one end; a read error may be behind it. The chain couples TRBV6-2 or TRBV6-3 to TRBJ2-7; 11 bases are shared with TRBD1. Germline lookup yields CDR1 MNHEY and CDR2 SVGEGT. CDR3 length: 15 amino acids. The CDR3 loop reads CASIYPGQGAREQYF. The CDR3 nucleotides are TGTGCCAGCATTTACCCCGGACAGGGGGCGCGGGAGCAGTACTTC.

This clone appeared a few times. At one boundary the junction diverges from the germline segment, which might be a read error. The chain is built from TRBV15 and TRBJ2-7; a weak D match, TRBD1 (6 bases). Germline V lookup: CDR1 LNHNV, CDR2 YYDKDF (reference sequence). This CDR3 region has 15 residues. The CDR3: CVTSRERGTSYEQYF. CDR3 bases: TGTGTCACCAGCAGAGAGAGGGGGACCTCCTACGAGCAGTACTTC.

This chain joins TRBV11-3 and TRBJ2-7; D might be TRBD2 (5 bases). The germline gives CDR1 SGHNT, CDR2 YENEEA. CDR3 length equals 14 residues. V lost 1 base and J 5 bases, leaving 12 bases between the germline ends. CDR3 sequence reads: CASSLGGNQDEQYF. Here the CDR3 DNA reads TGTGCCAGCAGCTTAGGAGGGAATCAAGACGAGCAGTACTTC.

This clone was recorded at least ten times. The rearrangement uses TRBV11-2 and TRBJ2-5, with TRBD1 as a possible D gene (5 bases). V was pared by 1 base and J by 2 bases, with 11 bases between. The CDR3 has 15 residues. Germline V gene data show CDR1 as SGHAT and CDR2 as FQNNGV. The CDR3 region is CASSLGLRAQETQYF. DNA of the CDR3: TGTGCCAGCAGCTTAGGTCTCAGGGCGCAAGAGACCCAGTACTTC.

Within the sample, this clone is medium-sized. This rearrangement joins TRBV5-1 to TRBJ1-2; no clear D gene. CDR3 length equals 15 residues. V was cut by 4 bases and J by 5 bases, with 18 bases left in between. CDR1 and CDR2 from the germline V gene are SGHRS and YFSETQ. CDR3 amino acids: CASSPEGMADYGYTF. The CDR3 DNA sequence: TGCGCCAGCAGCCCTGAGGGTATGGCGGATTATGGCTACACCTTC.

This clone showed up many times. This chain connects TRBV28 to TRBJ2-1; D unclear. The CDR3 has 13 amino acids. The germline gives CDR1 MDHEN, CDR2 SYDVKM. Trimming pared 3 bases from V and 8 bases from J, leaving 11 bases between. Written as DNA, the CDR3 is TGTGCCAGCAGTTTGTATAGGAGCGATGAGCAGTTCTTC. Its protein is CASSLYRSDEQFF.

This clone was seen only once. The chain recombines TRBV20-1 with TRBJ1-2; unclear D gene. The CDR3 is 10 amino acids. Trimming took off 7 bases at V and 3 bases at J, with 6 bases between the two ends. The V gene's germline CDR1 is DFQATT and CDR2 SNEGSKA (reference sequence). CDR3 sequence (DNA): TGCAGTGTTGGTGACTATGGCTACACCTTC. This encodes CSVGDYGYTF.

This clone was seen a handful of times. Being one base from a much bigger clone, this may be a read error. The rearrangement links TRBV4-1 to TRBJ2-1; 11 bases line up with TRBD2. J lost 10 bases, V lost 2 bases, and 16 bases had no gene match. CDR1 is MGHRA, CDR2 YSYEKL, per germline. The CDR3 covers 18 residues. CDR3 region: CASSQLPGIAGGLGEQFF. For the CDR3, the DNA is TGCGCCAGCAGCCAACTTCCTGGAATAGCGGGAGGGCTTGGAGAGCAGTTCTTC.

The chain is built from TRBV20-1 and TRBJ2-7; TRBD2 might be the D (6 bases). Germline V gene data show CDR1 as DFQATT and CDR2 as SNEGSKA (reference sequence). The length of the CDR3 is 16 residues. V was shortened by 5 bases and J by 0 bases, with 20 bases between the two germline ends. This CDR3 reads CSAPAGGRGFSYEQYF. The CDR3 DNA reads TGCAGTGCTCCGGCCGGGGGTCGGGGGTTCTCCTACGAGCAGTACTTC.

This clone was counted at least ten times. This chain connects TRBV11-2 to TRBJ2-7; TRBD1 matches 8 bases. The CDR3 runs 17 residues. Losses at the gene ends were 5 bases for V and 3 bases for J; bases not matched to a gene: 15. CDR1 is SGHAT, CDR2 FQNNGV, per germline. The CDR3 loop is CASSLKLGTGGIYEQYF. Here the CDR3 DNA reads TGTGCCAGCAGCCTAAAACTCGGGACAGGCGGGATCTACGAGCAGTACTTC.

This clone was counted many times. Other DNA sequences in the same sample also yield this CDR3. The chain is built from TRBV19 and TRBJ2-1, with 12 bases fitting TRBD2. The length of the CDR3 is 17 residues. V shed 5 bases and J 7 bases; nucleotides not matched to a gene: 12. Per the germline V gene, CDR1 is LNHDA and CDR2 is SQIVND (reference sequence). CDR3 protein: CASSPPPGLAGRNEQFF. The CDR3 DNA reads as TGTGCCAGTAGTCCGCCGCCCGGACTAGCGGGACGGAATGAGCAGTTCTTC.

A word on this clone: The sample contains more than one DNA sequence encoding this CDR3. The V call is TRBV29-1, the J call TRBJ2-3; 7 bases agree with TRBD2. CDR3 size: 15 residues. Losses at the gene ends were 6 bases for V and 0 bases for J; bases not matched to a gene: 9. Looked up from germline, CDR1 is SQVTM and CDR2 is ANQGSEA. CDR3 coding DNA: TGCAGCGTCGCCGGGACTATCGCTAGCACAGATACGCAGTATTTT. It encodes CSVAGTIASTDTQYF.